This is a list of T cell receptor beta chains from one sample in a study of metastatic and nonmetastatic thyroid tumors. TCRdb reanalyzed the PCR reads via MiXCR. The repertoire holds some 17,000 clones, with under 35% as singletons. The sequenced material came from tumor tissue. The receptors were gathered from a female donor with papillary thyroid cancer or a benign thyroid nodule (not recorded which). Some clones in this sample may be carry-over from other donors' samples. Each CDR3 is given with its conserved first and last residue.

CASTGDLKLPLHF,TRBJ1-6,TRBV6-1,13
CASSVAPSGRAWYEQYF,TRBJ2-7,TRBV9,17
CASSYGYRGQETQYF,TRBJ2-5,TRBV6-1,15
CASSRRVQNAEAFF,TRBJ1-1,TRBV11-2,14
CSARETGRIYSNQPQHF,TRBJ1-5,TRBV20-1,17
CSAITGTGGDYGYTF,TRBJ1-2,TRBV20-1,15
CASSPRLHGRQGIEQFF,TRBJ2-1,TRBV9,17
CASSPYRDYSGELFF,TRBJ2-2,TRBV6-2/TRBV6-3,15
CASSFRGGHSTDTQYF,TRBJ2-3,TRBV12-3/TRBV12-4,16
CASSLSGGPTGELFF,TRBJ2-2,TRBV12-3/TRBV12-4,15
CSVSVTELNTEAFF,TRBJ1-1,TRBV29-1,14
CASSPRGSNTGELFF,TRBJ2-2,TRBV7-2,15
CAWSLGQGSWEGYTF,TRBJ1-2,TRBV30,15
CASSPLFSNYGYTF,TRBJ1-2,TRBV18,14
CSALGGTEAFF,TRBJ1-1,TRBV20-1,11
CASSRGPNTGELFF,TRBJ2-2,TRBV6-2/TRBV6-3,14
CASSYHQINYGYTF,TRBJ1-2,TRBV28,14
CSARGIGGADGYTF,TRBJ1-2,TRBV20-1,14
CASRISGTLKYF,TRBJ2-5,TRBV6-1,12
CSAPGQFDNYGYTF,TRBJ1-2,TRBV20-1,14
CASSVEDGGTEAFF,TRBJ1-1,TRBV4-1,14
CASSLDSSVYEKLFF,TRBJ1-4,TRBV7-6,15
CASSPQGSFGYTF,TRBJ1-2,TRBV18,13
CASSIEGGRSETQYF,TRBJ2-5,TRBV19,15
CASSSSGRGQTQYF,TRBJ2-5,TRBV11-2,14
CASSPGIPPEKLFF,TRBJ1-4,TRBV6-1,14
CASSSGQGGGYEQYF,TRBJ2-7,TRBV7-6,15
CASSLTSGYSYEQYF,TRBJ2-7,TRBV9,15
CASSSGFGGNEQFF,TRBJ2-1,TRBV7-9,14
CASSGQPSGANVLTF,TRBJ2-6,TRBV5-4,15
CASSSGQGLETQYF,TRBJ2-5,TRBV28,14
CSARRLAGLFTDTQYF,TRBJ2-3,TRBV20-1,16
CAWVNGDTQYF,TRBJ2-3,TRBV30,11
CASRTETGGSYEQYF,TRBJ2-7,TRBV27,15
CATGFGVSDQETQYF,TRBJ2-5,TRBV15,15
CASSYGGRYPGYTF,TRBJ1-2,TRBV6-5,14
CASSVLSGRSTDTQYF,TRBJ2-3,TRBV9,16
CASSSRLGGSGPGELFF,TRBJ2-2,TRBV27,17
CASTPGTEAFF,TRBJ1-1,TRBV12-3/TRBV12-4,11
CASSQGRFGRLAGDEQYF,TRBJ2-7,TRBV4-3,18